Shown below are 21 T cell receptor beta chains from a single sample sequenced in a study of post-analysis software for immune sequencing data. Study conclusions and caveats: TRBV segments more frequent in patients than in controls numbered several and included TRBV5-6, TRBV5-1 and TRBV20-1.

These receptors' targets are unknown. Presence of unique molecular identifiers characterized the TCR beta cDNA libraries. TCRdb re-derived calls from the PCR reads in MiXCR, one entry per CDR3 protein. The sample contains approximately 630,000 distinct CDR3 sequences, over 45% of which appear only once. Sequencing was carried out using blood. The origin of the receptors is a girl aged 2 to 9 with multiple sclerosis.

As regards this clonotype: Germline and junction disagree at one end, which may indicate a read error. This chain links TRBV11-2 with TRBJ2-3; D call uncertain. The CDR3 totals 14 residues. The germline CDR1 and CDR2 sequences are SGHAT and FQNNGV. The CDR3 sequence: CASSLVPYTDTQYF. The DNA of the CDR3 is TGTGCCAGCAGTTTAGTGCCCTATACAGATACGCAGTATTTT.

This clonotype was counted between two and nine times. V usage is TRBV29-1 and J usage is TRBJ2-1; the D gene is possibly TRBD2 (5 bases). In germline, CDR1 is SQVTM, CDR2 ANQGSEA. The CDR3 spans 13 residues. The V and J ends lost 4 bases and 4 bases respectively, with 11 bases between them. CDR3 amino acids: CSVAAAPYNEQFF. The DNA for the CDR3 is TGCAGCGTTGCAGCGGCTCCTTACAATGAGCAGTTCTTC.

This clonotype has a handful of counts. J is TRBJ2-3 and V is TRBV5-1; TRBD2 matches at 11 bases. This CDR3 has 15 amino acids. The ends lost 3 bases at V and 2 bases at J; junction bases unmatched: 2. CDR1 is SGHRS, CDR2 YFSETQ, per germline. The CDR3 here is CASSSGLADTDTQYF. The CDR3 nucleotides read TGCGCCAGCAGCTCGGGACTAGCGGACACAGATACGCAGTATTTT.

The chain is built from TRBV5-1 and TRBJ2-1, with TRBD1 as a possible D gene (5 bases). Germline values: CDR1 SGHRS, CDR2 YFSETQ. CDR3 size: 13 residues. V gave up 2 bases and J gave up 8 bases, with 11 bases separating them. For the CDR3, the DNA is TGCGCCAGCAGCTTCGGCAGGGCTTATGAGCAGTTCTTC. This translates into CASSFGRAYEQFF.

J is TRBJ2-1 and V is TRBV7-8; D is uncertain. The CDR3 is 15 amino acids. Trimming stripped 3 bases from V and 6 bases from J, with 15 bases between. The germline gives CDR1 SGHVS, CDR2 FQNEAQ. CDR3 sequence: CASSFVGPGVNEQFF. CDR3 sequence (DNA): TGTGCCAGCAGCTTCGTTGGACCTGGCGTCAATGAGCAGTTCTTC.

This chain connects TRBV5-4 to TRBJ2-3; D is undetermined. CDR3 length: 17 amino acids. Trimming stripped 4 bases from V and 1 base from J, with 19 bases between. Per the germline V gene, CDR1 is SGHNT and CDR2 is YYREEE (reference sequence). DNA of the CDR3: TGTGCCAGCAGCACAGCAAGACTGCTGGGCGGCACAGATACGCAGTATTTT. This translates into CASSTARLLGGTDTQYF. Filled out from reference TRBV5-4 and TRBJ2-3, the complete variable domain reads ETGVTQSPTHLIKTRGQQVTLRCSSQSGHNTVSWYQQALGQGPQFIFQYYREEENGRGNFPPRFSGLQFPNYSSELNVNALELDDSALYLCASSTARLLGGTDTQYFGPGTRLTVL.

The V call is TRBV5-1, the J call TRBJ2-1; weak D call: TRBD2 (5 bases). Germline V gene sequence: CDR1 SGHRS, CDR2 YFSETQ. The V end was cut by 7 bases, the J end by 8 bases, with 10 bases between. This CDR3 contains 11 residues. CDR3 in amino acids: CASRSVYEQFF. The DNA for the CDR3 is TGCGCCAGCCGTAGCGTGTATGAGCAGTTCTTC.

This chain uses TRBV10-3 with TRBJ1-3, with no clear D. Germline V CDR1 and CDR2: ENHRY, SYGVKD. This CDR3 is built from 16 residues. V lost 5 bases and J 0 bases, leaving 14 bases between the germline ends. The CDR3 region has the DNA TGTGCCATCAGTCTGTCGGACGGAGACTCTGGAAACACCATATATTTT. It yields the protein CAISLSDGDSGNTIYF.

The DNA of the CDR3 is TGTGCCAGCAGTGAAGCACGGGCGGGGGCAGAGACCCAGTACTTC. Amino acid sequence: CASSEARAGAETQYF. The rearrangement uses TRBV25-1 and TRBJ2-7; the D gene is possibly TRBD2 (7 bases). The J call is in doubt because the DNA end fits TRBJ2-5 better. This CDR3 is 15 amino acids long. Germline assignment: CDR1 MGHDK and CDR2 SYGVNS.

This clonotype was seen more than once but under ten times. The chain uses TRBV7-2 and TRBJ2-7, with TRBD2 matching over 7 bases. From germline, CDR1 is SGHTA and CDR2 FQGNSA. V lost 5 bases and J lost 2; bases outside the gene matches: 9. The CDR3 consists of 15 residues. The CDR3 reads CASSPQTGGPYEQYF. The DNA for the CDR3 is TGTGCCAGCAGCCCCCAGACGGGAGGACCCTACGAGCAGTACTTC.

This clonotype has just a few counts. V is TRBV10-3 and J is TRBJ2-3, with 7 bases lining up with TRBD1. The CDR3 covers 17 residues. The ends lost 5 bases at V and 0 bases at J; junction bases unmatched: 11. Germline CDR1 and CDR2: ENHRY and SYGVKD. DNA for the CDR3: TGTGCCATCAGTACCCTAACAGGGGTTCCTAGCACAGATACGCAGTATTTT. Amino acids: CAISTLTGVPSTDTQYF.

The CDR3: CASTGRTSGYEQYF. CDR3 coding DNA: TGCGCCAGCACCGGTAGGACTAGCGGGTACGAGCAGTACTTC. The chain links TRBV5-1 to TRBJ2-7, with 11 bases that match TRBD2. Germline V gene data show CDR1 as SGHRS and CDR2 as YFSETQ. Germline trimming cut 6 bases from V and 4 bases from J; bases unmatched to any gene: 6. This CDR3 comprises 14 residues.

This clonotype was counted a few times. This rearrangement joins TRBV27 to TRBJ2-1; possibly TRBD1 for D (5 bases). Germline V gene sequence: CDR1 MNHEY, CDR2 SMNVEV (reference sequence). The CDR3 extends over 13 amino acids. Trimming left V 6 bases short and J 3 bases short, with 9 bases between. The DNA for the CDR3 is TGTGCCAGCAGGGGGCCAGGCTACAATGAGCAGTTCTTC. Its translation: CASRGPGYNEQFF.

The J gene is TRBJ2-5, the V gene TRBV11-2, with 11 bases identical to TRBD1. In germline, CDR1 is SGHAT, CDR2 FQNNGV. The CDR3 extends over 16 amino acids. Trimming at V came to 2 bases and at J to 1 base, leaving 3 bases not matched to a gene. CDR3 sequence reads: CASSLYGTGGQETQYF. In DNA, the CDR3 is TGTGCCAGCAGCTTATACGGGACAGGGGGCCAAGAGACCCAGTACTTC.

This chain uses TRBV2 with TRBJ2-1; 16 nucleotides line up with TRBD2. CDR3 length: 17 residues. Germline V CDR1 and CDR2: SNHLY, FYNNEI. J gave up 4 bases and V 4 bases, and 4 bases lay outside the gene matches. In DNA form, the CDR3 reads TGTGCCAGCAGTGGGGGGACTAGCGGGAGGGAATACAATGAGCAGTTCTTC. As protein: CASSGGTSGREYNEQFF.

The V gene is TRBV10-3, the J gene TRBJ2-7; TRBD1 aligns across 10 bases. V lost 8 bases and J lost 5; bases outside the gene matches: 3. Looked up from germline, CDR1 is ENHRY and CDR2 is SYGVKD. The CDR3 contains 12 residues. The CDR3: CAIWTGGNEQYF. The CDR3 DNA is TGTGCCATCTGGACAGGGGGAAACGAGCAGTACTTC.

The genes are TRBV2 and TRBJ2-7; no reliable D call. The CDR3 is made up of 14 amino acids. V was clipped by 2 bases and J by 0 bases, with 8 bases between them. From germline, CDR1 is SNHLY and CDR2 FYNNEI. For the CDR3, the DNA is TGTGCCAGCAGTGAAAGGAGTACCTCCTACGAGCAGTACTTC. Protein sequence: CASSERSTSYEQYF. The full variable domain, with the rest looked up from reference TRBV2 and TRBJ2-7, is EPEVTQTPSHQVTQMGQEVILRCVPISNHLYFYWYRQILGQKVEFLVSFYNNEISEKSEIFDDQFSVERPDGSNFTLKIRSTKLEDSAMYFCASSERSTSYEQYFGPGTRLTVT.

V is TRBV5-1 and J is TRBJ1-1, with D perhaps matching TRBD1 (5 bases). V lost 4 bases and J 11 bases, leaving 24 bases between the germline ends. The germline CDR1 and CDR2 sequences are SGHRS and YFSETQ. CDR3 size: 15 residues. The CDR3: CASSNTVAGVEMAFF. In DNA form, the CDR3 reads TGCGCCAGCAGCAACACCGTGGCGGGGGTCGAGATGGCTTTCTTT.

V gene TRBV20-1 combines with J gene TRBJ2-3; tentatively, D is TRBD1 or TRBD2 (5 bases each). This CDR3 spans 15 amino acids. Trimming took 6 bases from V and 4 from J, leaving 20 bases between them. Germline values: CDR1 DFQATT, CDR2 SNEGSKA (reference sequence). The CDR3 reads CSARGGLGQSDTQYF. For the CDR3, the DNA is TGCAGTGCCCGGGGCGGGCTAGGTCAGTCAGATACGCAGTATTTT.

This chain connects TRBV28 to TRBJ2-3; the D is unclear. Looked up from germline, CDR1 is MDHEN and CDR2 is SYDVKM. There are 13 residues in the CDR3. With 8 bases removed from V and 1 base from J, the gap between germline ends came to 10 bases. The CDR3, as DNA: TGTGCCAGCGAGGCGTCAGGCACAGATACGCAGTATTTT. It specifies CASEASGTDTQYF.

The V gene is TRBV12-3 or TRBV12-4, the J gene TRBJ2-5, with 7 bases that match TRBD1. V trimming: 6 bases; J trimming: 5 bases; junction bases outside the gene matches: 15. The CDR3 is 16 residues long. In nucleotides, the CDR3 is TGTGCCAGCAGGTTCGGGGTGAGGGGGCGTCTGGAGACCCAGTACTTC. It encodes CASRFGVRGRLETQYF.